The 19 T cell receptor beta chains listed next were all sequenced from one sample in a study of T cells in Graves' hyperthyroidism and ophthalmopathy. Amplification yielded TCR beta CDR3 regions, with RNA transcripts as the source. TCR CDR3 underwent first-round RT-PCR with the HTBI primer set. One entry per CDR3 protein, called by TCRdb with MiXCR from the multiplex PCR reads. The sample yields about 610,000 distinct CDR3 sequences, roughly 14% seen once. Sequencing was carried out using blood. Source of these receptors: a woman aged 35 to 49 with Graves' ophthalmopathy.

This clonotype was seen a few times. The chain is built from TRBV20-1 and TRBJ2-2, with 7 bases lining up with TRBD2. This CDR3 comprises 17 residues. The V gene's germline CDR1 is DFQATT and CDR2 SNEGSKA (reference sequence). Trimming removed 0 bases from V and 3 bases from J; junction bases left unmatched: 10. CDR3 sequence reads: CSARDGREGQDTGELFF. CDR3 coding DNA: TGCAGTGCTAGAGATGGGAGGGAGGGCCAAGACACCGGGGAGCTGTTTTTT.

This clonotype was counted at least ten times. The V call is TRBV20-1, the J call TRBJ1-1, with D uncertain. V was trimmed by 5 bases and J by 3 bases, leaving 16 bases between them. This CDR3 is built from 14 residues. Germline V lookup: CDR1 DFQATT, CDR2 SNEGSKA (reference sequence). The DNA for the CDR3 is TGCAGTGCTTATGGTGGAGGGTCGGACACTGAAGCTTTCTTT. Translated: CSAYGGGSDTEAFF.

This clonotype was found many times. This chain joins TRBV25-1 and TRBJ2-5; 10 bases match TRBD2. With 5 bases clipped from V and 0 bases from J, the junction kept 6 bases outside the gene matches. The CDR3 runs 16 residues. CDR1 is MGHDK and CDR2 is SYGVNS in the germline V gene. DNA for the CDR3: TGTGCCAGCAGTATAACTAGCGGGGTCTACCAAGAGACCCAGTACTTC. This sequence encodes CASSITSGVYQETQYF.

This clonotype was observed many times. The chain's CDR3 is CASARGFTGELFF. CDR3 sequence (DNA): TGTGCCAGCGCTAGGGGCTTCACCGGGGAGCTGTTTTTT. The chain recombines TRBV28 with TRBJ2-2, with D maybe TRBD1 (5 bases). Germline CDR1 and CDR2: MDHEN and SYDVKM. V gave up 8 bases and J gave up 4 bases, with 11 bases separating them. The CDR3 spans 13 residues.

This clonotype was detected many times. The V and J genes are TRBV6-5 and TRBJ2-2, with D perhaps TRBD1 (6 bases). The CDR3 loop spans 15 amino acids. Trimming took 2 bases from V and 3 from J, leaving 10 bases between them. Germline V gene data show CDR1 as MNHEY and CDR2 as SVGAGI. This CDR3 reads CASSYRRGHTGELFF. DNA of the CDR3: TGTGCCAGCAGTTACCGCAGGGGACACACCGGGGAGCTGTTTTTT.

This clonotype was seen ten or more times. The chain couples TRBV4-3 to TRBJ1-2; 7 bases align to TRBD1. CDR3 size: 16 residues. The trim removed 0 bases at V and 1 base at J, leaving 5 bases unmatched. Germline values: CDR1 LGHNA, CDR2 YSLEER. CDR3: CASSQDRTGFNYGYTF. CDR3 DNA: TGCGCCAGCAGCCAAGACCGGACAGGCTTTAACTATGGCTACACCTTC.

In this sample, this clonotype turned up many times. This sequence joins TRBV28 and TRBJ1-5; possible D gene TRBD1, 6 bases. This CDR3 contains 17 residues. Trimming took 2 bases from V and 1 from J, leaving 15 bases between them. Germline loops: CDR1 MDHEN, CDR2 SYDVKM. CDR3 DNA sequence: TGTGCCAGCAGTTTAAGGCAGGGGATCGTAAGCAATCAGCCCCAGCATTTT. It codes for CASSLRQGIVSNQPQHF.

The V gene is TRBV28, the J gene TRBJ1-5; D is uncertain. Trimming cost V 4 bases and J 4 bases, with 5 bases left between them. The CDR3 has 12 residues. Germline lookup yields CDR1 MDHEN and CDR2 SYDVKM. In nucleotides, the CDR3 is TGTGCCAGCAGTTGGCGTAATCAGCCCCAGCATTTT. This translates into CASSWRNQPQHF.

This clonotype was recorded a few times. The genes are TRBV7-9 and TRBJ2-7; D is tentatively TRBD1 or TRBD2 (5 bases each). Germline V gene lookup returns CDR1 SEHNR and CDR2 FQNEAQ (reference sequence). V was pared by 11 bases and J by 3 bases, with 17 bases between. CDR3 length equals 13 residues. The CDR3 bases are TGTGCCTCCTCCGGGACGACCTTCTACGAGCAGTACTTC. Protein product: CASSGTTFYEQYF.

The chain joins TRBV6-1 to TRBJ2-5; TRBD2 matches at 11 bases. V dropped 6 bases and J dropped 5; count of bases not matched to a gene: 11. The length of the CDR3 is 16 residues. CDR1 and CDR2 from the germline V gene are MNHNS and SASEGT. The CDR3 protein is CASRVVSGRAIETQYF. CDR3 nucleotide sequence: TGTGCCAGCAGGGTCGTTAGCGGGAGGGCCATCGAGACCCAGTACTTC.

This clonotype showed up just a few times. The J gene is TRBJ2-5, the V gene TRBV6-4; weak D call: TRBD2 (5 bases). The V and J ends lost 6 bases and 5 bases respectively, with 25 bases between them. Germline loops: CDR1 MRHNA, CDR2 SNTAGT. The CDR3 runs 17 residues. The CDR3 region is CASSPGFGSGGVETQYF. The DNA for the CDR3 is TGTGCCAGCAGCCCTGGCTTTGGAAGCGGCGGAGTCGAGACCCAGTACTTC.

This clonotype was seen many times. The genes are TRBV6-1 and TRBJ2-5, with TRBD2 identical over 11 bases. V lost 8 bases to trimming and J lost 3 bases; unmatched junction nucleotides: 2. From germline, CDR1 is MNHNS and CDR2 SASEGT. The CDR3 covers 13 residues. In nucleotides, the CDR3 is TGTGCCAGCGCACTAGCGGGGGAAGAGACCCAGTACTTC. This codes for CASALAGEETQYF.

This clonotype was observed many times. The chain uses TRBV28 and TRBJ2-7, with D maybe TRBD1 (5 bases). The CDR3 runs to 12 residues. V lost 10 bases, J lost 7 bases, and 17 bases lay in between. Germline CDR1 MDHEN, CDR2 SYDVKM. The CDR3 sequence is CATARAPREQYF. Here the CDR3 DNA reads TGTGCCACCGCCAGGGCCCCCCGGGAGCAGTACTTC.

This clonotype was found many times. The genes are TRBV28 and TRBJ2-7; 7 bases fit TRBD2. V lost 5 bases, J lost 6 bases, and 7 bases stayed unmatched. The CDR3 totals 13 residues. Germline V CDR1 and CDR2: MDHEN, SYDVKM. In nucleotides, the CDR3 is TGTGCCAGCAGTCTCCCTTTAGCGGGCGAGCAGTACTTC. Its translation: CASSLPLAGEQYF.

This clonotype was recorded many times. CDR3 coding DNA: TGTGCCAGCAGTGACCCGGGGACTACTGAAGCTTTCTTT. This codes for CASSDPGTTEAFF. The chain combines TRBV6-1 with TRBJ1-1; tentative D call: TRBD1 (5 bases). Trimming removed 3 bases at V and 5 bases at J, with 10 bases between. The length of the CDR3 is 13 residues. The germline gives CDR1 MNHNS, CDR2 SASEGT.

This clonotype was seen a few times. J is TRBJ2-7 and V is TRBV6-5; possibly TRBD1 for D (6 bases). The V gene's germline CDR1 is MNHEY and CDR2 SVGAGI. V was shortened by 0 bases and J by 3 bases, with 12 bases between the two germline ends. The CDR3 loop spans 15 amino acids. The CDR3 DNA is TGTGCCAGCAGTTACTCGATTAACAGGGTCTACGAGCAGTACTTC. It codes for CASSYSINRVYEQYF.

This clonotype was seen repeatedly, ten times or more. The J gene is TRBJ2-6, the V gene TRBV19; D possibly corresponds to TRBD1 (5 bases). Germline values: CDR1 LNHDA, CDR2 SQIVND (reference sequence). The ends were cut back, 4 bases at V and 5 bases at J, with 12 bases in the middle. The CDR3 consists of 15 residues. The CDR3 protein is CASSTQAAWANVLTF. In DNA form, the CDR3 reads TGTGCCAGTAGTACACAGGCCGCCTGGGCCAACGTCCTGACTTTC.

In its sample, this clonotype was seen many times. One end of the junction does not line up with germline, which may come from a read error. The chain combines TRBV7-3 with TRBJ2-7, with 8 nucleotides matching TRBD1. Germline CDR1 reads SGHTA; CDR2 reads FQGTGA. This CDR3 has 14 amino acids. The CDR3 spells CASSLTGGGYEQYF. The CDR3 nucleotides read TGTGCCAGCAGCCTAACAGGGGGTGGCTACGAGCAGTACTTC.

Many counts were recorded for this clonotype. This chain links TRBV6-5 with TRBJ1-2; no firm D call. Germline CDR1 and CDR2: MNHEY and SVGAGI. V was clipped by 2 bases and J by 3 bases, with 7 bases between them. CDR3 length equals 13 residues. This chain's CDR3 is CASSYGGYYGYTF. CDR3 DNA: TGTGCCAGCAGTTACGGAGGGTACTATGGCTACACCTTC.